The next 23 T cell receptor beta chains were all read from a single sample in a study of blood T cell repertoires in COVID-19. Repertoires were generated with immunoSEQ multiplex PCR, while TCRdb's copy carries only in-frame clones and drops some. The sample includes 400,000 to 550,000 clones, roughly 90% of them seen just once. Sequenced input: peripheral blood. These receptors were taken from a woman younger than 45 with acute or convalescent COVID-19.

This clone occurred a few times. The chain recombines TRBV6-5 with TRBJ2-5; TRBD2 might be the D (6 bases). Germline CDR1 and CDR2: MNHEY and SVGAGI. V lost 6 bases to trimming and J lost 5 bases, with 19 bases between them. The CDR3 is 15 amino acids. The CDR3 region is CASSLVGLIEETQYF. In DNA form, the CDR3 reads TGTGCCAGCAGCCTGGTGGGACTCATAGAGGAGACCCAGTACTTC.

On this clone: Additional DNA sequences in this sample encode the identical CDR3. The CDR3 spells CASSPGTGGYEQYF. The CDR3 DNA reads TGTGCCAGCAGTCCCGGGACAGGGGGCTACGAGCAGTACTTC. The V call is TRBV5-6, the J call TRBJ2-7; 11 bases map to TRBD1. The CDR3 contains 14 residues. After removal of 5 bases from V and 3 bases from J, the junction contained 4 bases not matched to a gene. The germline V gene has CDR1 SGHDT and CDR2 YYEEEE. Complete variable domain (other parts from reference TRBV5-6 and TRBJ2-7): DAGVTQSPTHLIKTRGQQVTLRCSPKSGHDTVSWYQQALGQGPQFIFQYYEEEERQRGNFPDRFSGHQFPNYSSELNVNALLLGDSALYLCASSPGTGGYEQYFGPGTRLTVT.

A remark on this clone: This specimen includes other DNA sequences encoding the same CDR3. V is TRBV19 and J is TRBJ1-1, with D perhaps TRBD1 (5 bases). This CDR3 has 13 residues. Per germline, CDR1 LNHDA and CDR2 SQIVND (reference sequence). With 6 bases removed from V and 4 bases from J, the gap between germline ends came to 12 bases. CDR3 loop: CASSLQGGTEAFF. In DNA, the CDR3 is TGTGCCAGTAGCCTTCAGGGAGGCACTGAAGCTTTCTTT.

The chain joins TRBV5-6 to TRBJ2-7; TRBD2 might be the D (5 bases). The ends were cut back, 1 base at V and 0 bases at J, with 5 bases in the middle. The CDR3 totals 13 residues. Germline values: CDR1 SGHDT, CDR2 YYEEEE. In nucleotides, the CDR3 is TGTGCCAGCAGCTTGCGGGACTCCTACGAGCAGTACTTC. Its translation: CASSLRDSYEQYF.

This sequence joins TRBV7-2 and TRBJ2-2, with 7 bases identical to TRBD2. V was clipped by 7 bases and J by 6 bases; unmatched bases: 14. The germline gives CDR1 SGHTA, CDR2 FQGNSA. The CDR3 covers 16 residues. In DNA form, the CDR3 reads TGTGCCAGCACCTGGGGAGCGGGGAAGTTCTCCGGGGAGCTGTTTTTT. Translated, it gives CASTWGAGKFSGELFF.

V and J are TRBV6-2 or TRBV6-3 and TRBJ2-1, with 7 bases identical to TRBD1. V lost 3 bases to trimming and J lost 6 bases; unmatched junction nucleotides: 5. The CDR3 contains 14 residues. Germline V gives CDR1 MNHEY, CDR2 SVGEGT. CDR3 sequence: CASSYRDSLNEQFF. The CDR3 nucleotides are TGTGCCAGCAGTTATCGGGACAGCCTCAATGAGCAGTTCTTC.

The chain has TRBV12-5 and TRBJ2-3, with D unclear. V lost 0 bases to trimming and J lost 0 bases, with 13 bases between them. Germline values: CDR1 LGHNT, CDR2 FRNRAP. This CDR3 spans 17 amino acids. CDR3 nucleotide sequence: TGTGCTAGTGGTTTGGTATTACAGAAGCCTAGCACAGATACGCAGTATTTT. It encodes CASGLVLQKPSTDTQYF.

The chain carries TRBV28 and TRBJ2-7, with a possible D match to TRBD2 (6 bases). Germline CDR1 is MDHEN and CDR2 is SYDVKM. Trimming left V 1 base short and J 3 bases short, with 13 bases between. The CDR3 totals 15 residues. The chain's CDR3 is CASSLFPGTDYEQYF. The CDR3 DNA is TGTGCCAGCAGTTTATTCCCGGGGACTGACTACGAGCAGTACTTC.

The chain joins TRBV3-1 (or the pseudogene TRBV3-2) to TRBJ1-6; D ambiguous. This CDR3 contains 14 residues. Germline loops: CDR1 LGHDT, CDR2 YNNKEL (reference sequence). V shed 0 bases and J shed 4 bases, with 4 bases lying between them. The CDR3 nucleotides are TGTGCCAGCAGCCAAGACACTTATAATTCACCCCTCCACTTT. This encodes CASSQDTYNSPLHF.

This sequence joins TRBV10-2 and TRBJ1-2; a possible D gene is TRBD1 (6 bases). Germline V lookup: CDR1 WSHSY, CDR2 SAAADI. The CDR3 is made up of 15 amino acids. V lost 6 bases and J lost 5, with 19 bases in between. The CDR3 protein is CASSPNRAYKYGYTF. The DNA of the CDR3 is TGCGCCAGCAGCCCTAACAGGGCGTACAAGTATGGCTACACCTTC.

This clone was observed a single time. The chain carries TRBV10-3 and TRBJ2-1; 7 nucleotides agree with TRBD1. The CDR3 consists of 18 residues. CDR1 is ENHRY and CDR2 is SYGVKD in the germline V gene. The V and J ends lost 2 bases and 2 bases, in that order; junction bases with no gene match: 12. For the CDR3, the DNA is TGTGCCATCAGTGAGACTGACCCCGACAGGGTGCCCTACAATGAGCAGTTCTTC. As protein: CAISETDPDRVPYNEQFF.

The V and J genes are TRBV29-1 and TRBJ2-1, with a possible D match to TRBD2 (5 bases). This CDR3 comprises 13 residues. With 3 bases removed from V and 1 base from J, the gap between germline ends came to 7 bases. The V gene's germline CDR1 is SQVTM and CDR2 ANQGSEA. The CDR3 spells CSVDGVSYNEQFF. CDR3 nucleotides: TGCAGCGTTGACGGGGTATCCTACAATGAGCAGTTCTTC.

The chain couples TRBV29-1 to TRBJ2-3; 7 nucleotides align to TRBD1. The CDR3 runs 14 residues. Germline values: CDR1 SQVTM, CDR2 ANQGSEA. V shed 7 bases, J shed 0 bases, and the junction held 7 bases outside the gene matches. The CDR3, as DNA: TGCAGCGGGGCCGGGACAGCTAGCACAGATACGCAGTATTTT. It encodes CSGAGTASTDTQYF.

This sequence joins TRBV2 and TRBJ1-6; TRBD1 agrees at 7 bases. The CDR3 runs to 14 residues. The junction had 6 bases not matched to a gene; V was cut back by 7 bases and J by 6 bases. From germline, CDR1 is SNHLY and CDR2 FYNNEI. The CDR3 DNA follows: TGTGCCAGCATCCTTGACAGGGCTAATTCACCCCTCCACTTT. It translates to CASILDRANSPLHF. Together with reference TRBV2 and TRBJ1-6, the CDR3 gives the full variable domain: EPEVTQTPSHQVTQMGQEVILRCVPISNHLYFYWYRQILGQKVEFLVSFYNNEISEKSEIFDDQFSVERPDGSNFTLKIRSTKLEDSAMYFCASILDRANSPLHFGNGTRLTVT.

The J gene is TRBJ2-7, the V gene TRBV27; 8 bases fit TRBD2. The CDR3 extends over 14 amino acids. V shed 7 bases, J shed 2 bases, and the junction held 7 bases outside the gene matches. The germline gives CDR1 MNHEY, CDR2 SMNVEV (reference sequence). CDR3 in amino acids: CASNPGGATYEQYF. DNA of the CDR3: TGTGCCAGCAACCCCGGGGGGGCTACCTACGAGCAGTACTTC.

The chain employs TRBV2 and TRBJ1-1; 8 bases map to TRBD1. This CDR3 spans 14 amino acids. Germline CDR1 reads SNHLY; CDR2 reads FYNNEI. With 2 bases clipped from V and 3 bases from J, the junction kept 2 bases outside the gene matches. CDR3 sequence: CASSEQGAYTEAFF. In nucleotides, the CDR3 is TGTGCCAGCAGTGAACAGGGGGCTTACACTGAAGCTTTCTTT.

V and J are TRBV15 and TRBJ2-3; 11 bases map to TRBD1. V dropped 5 bases and J dropped 2; count of bases not matched to a gene: 3. Per the germline V gene, CDR1 is LNHNV and CDR2 is YYDKDF (reference sequence). This CDR3 is built from 15 residues. This CDR3 reads CATSRDRGSTDTQYF. The CDR3 DNA sequence: TGTGCCACCAGCCGGGACAGGGGGTCCACAGATACGCAGTATTTT.

This clone appeared once. The V call is TRBV2, the J call TRBJ2-1, with 10 bases fitting TRBD2. CDR1 SNHLY and CDR2 FYNNEI come from the germline V gene. This CDR3 has 15 amino acids. V gave up 5 bases and J gave up 4 bases; unmatched junction bases: 5. The CDR3 reads CASSQLAGSYNEQFF. CDR3 bases: TGTGCCAGCAGTCAACTAGCGGGGAGTTACAATGAGCAGTTCTTC.

The chain combines TRBV2 with TRBJ2-1; a weak D match, TRBD1 (5 bases). The CDR3 spans 14 residues. The germline V gene encodes CDR1 SNHLY and CDR2 FYNNEI. Trimming stripped 4 bases from V and 12 bases from J, with 19 bases between. CDR3 nucleotide sequence: TGTGCCAGCAGTGTTAGGGGCCCATCGGCAGGGCAGTTCTTC. Residues: CASSVRGPSAGQFF.

The chain has TRBV5-1 and TRBJ1-2, with D perhaps TRBD1 (6 bases). The CDR3 length is 15 residues. Trimming took off 0 bases at V and 6 bases at J, with 15 bases between the two ends. Germline-derived CDR1 and CDR2 are SGHRS and YFSETQ. The CDR3 sequence: CASSLGRGPLDGYTF. CDR3 in DNA: TGCGCCAGCAGCTTGGGCAGGGGTCCCCTTGATGGCTACACCTTC.

The chain recombines TRBV2 with TRBJ2-7, with TRBD1 matching over 7 bases. This CDR3 contains 15 residues. V was pared by 0 bases and J by 5 bases, with 7 bases of the junction left unmatched. CDR1 and CDR2 from the germline V gene are SNHLY and FYNNEI. In DNA form, the CDR3 reads TGTGCCAGCAGTGAAGCGCGAGACAGGGTTCACGAGCAGTACTTC. As protein: CASSEARDRVHEQYF.

V and J are TRBV11-2 and TRBJ2-7; TRBD1 aligns across 8 bases. Germline V gene data show CDR1 as SGHAT and CDR2 as FQNNGV. The CDR3 extends over 14 amino acids. Trimming at V came to 5 bases and at J to 7 bases, leaving 10 bases not matched to a gene. CDR3 DNA sequence: TGTGCCAGCAGCCCGGGGACAGGCCCTTTGGAGCAGTACTTC. It yields the protein CASSPGTGPLEQYF.

The chain is built from TRBV5-1 and TRBJ1-1, with 10 bases that match TRBD1. The CDR3 is 14 residues long. Germline V gives CDR1 SGHRS, CDR2 YFSETQ. V was clipped by 4 bases and J by 7 bases; unmatched bases: 7. The CDR3 sequence: CASSRTGGFYEAFF. DNA of the CDR3: TGCGCCAGCAGCAGGACAGGGGGATTTTATGAAGCTTTCTTT.